Following are 5 T cell receptor beta chains from one sample sequenced in a study of T cells in Graves' hyperthyroidism and ophthalmopathy. Using RNA transcripts as the source, TCR beta CDR3 regions were amplified. When the TCR CDR3 underwent first-round RT-PCR, the HTBI primer set was used. MiXCR, run by TCRdb on the multiplex PCR reads, gives a single entry per CDR3 protein. Among 450,000 to 650,000 distinct CDR3 sequences listed, around 14% were seen once. Sequencing input: blood. The receptors stem from a young woman with Graves' ophthalmopathy.

This chain connects TRBV6-1 to TRBJ2-3; TRBD1 matches 7 bases. Germline CDR1 and CDR2: MNHNS and SASEGT. The junction had 13 bases not matched to a gene; V was cut back by 8 bases and J by 2 bases. The CDR3 is 16 residues long. CDR3 nucleotide sequence: TGTGCCAGCGGAATTGCGTGGGACAGCCCCACAGATACGCAGTATTTT. Protein product: CASGIAWDSPTDTQYF.

This clonotype occurred many times. The chain combines TRBV7-9 with TRBJ2-2, with 11 bases lining up with TRBD2. CDR3 length equals 17 residues. CDR1 and CDR2 (germline): SEHNR, FQNEAQ (reference sequence). After removal of 3 bases from V and 0 bases from J, the junction contained 3 bases not matched to a gene. CDR3 protein: CASSFIAGGPNTGELFF. CDR3 sequence (DNA): TGTGCCAGCAGCTTCATAGCGGGAGGGCCGAACACCGGGGAGCTGTTTTTT.

The CDR3 nucleotides read TGTGCCAGTACCCCCGGCAGGGGGTTGGGTGGCTACACCTTC. Translating it yields CASTPGRGLGGYTF. The chain carries TRBV19 and TRBJ1-2, with 7 bases fitting TRBD1. The V segment lost 7 bases and the J segment 7 bases; nucleotides outside the gene matches: 12. The CDR3 contains 14 residues. Germline V gene sequence: CDR1 LNHDA, CDR2 SQIVND (reference sequence).

This clonotype has a count of ten or more. The chain carries TRBV6-2 or TRBV6-3 and TRBJ2-2; unclear D gene. CDR1 is MNHEY, CDR2 SVGEGT, per germline. Trimming took 6 bases from V and 4 from J, leaving 12 bases between them. This CDR3 has 14 amino acids. DNA of the CDR3: TGTGCCAGCAGAGAGCTTGGCGGCACCGGGGAGCTGTTTTTT. Its translation: CASRELGGTGELFF.

This clonotype was found many times. The rearrangement uses TRBV4-2 and TRBJ1-5; TRBD1 agrees at 7 bases. The germline V gene has CDR1 LGHNA and CDR2 YNFKEQ. The CDR3 runs 15 residues. The junction had 6 bases not matched to a gene; V was cut back by 0 bases and J by 7 bases. In DNA form, the CDR3 reads TGTGCCAGCAGCCAAGATCGGACAGGTAGGCAGCCCCAGCATTTT. As protein: CASSQDRTGRQPQHF.